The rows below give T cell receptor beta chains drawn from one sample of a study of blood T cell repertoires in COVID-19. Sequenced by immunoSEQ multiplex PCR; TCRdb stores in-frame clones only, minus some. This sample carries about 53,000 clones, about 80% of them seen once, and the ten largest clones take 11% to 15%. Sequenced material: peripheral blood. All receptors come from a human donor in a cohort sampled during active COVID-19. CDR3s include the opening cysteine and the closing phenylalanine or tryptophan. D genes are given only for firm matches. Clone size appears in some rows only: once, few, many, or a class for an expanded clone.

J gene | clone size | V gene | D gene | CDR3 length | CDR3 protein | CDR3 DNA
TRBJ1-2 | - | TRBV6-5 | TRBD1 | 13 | CASRDRGAVGYTF | TGTGCCAGCAGGGACAGGGGAGCGGTCGGCTACACCTTC
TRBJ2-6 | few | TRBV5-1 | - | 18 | CASSLEYFPISGANVLTF | TGCGCCAGCAGCTTGGAGTACTTCCCTATCTCTGGGGCCAACGTCCTGACTTTC
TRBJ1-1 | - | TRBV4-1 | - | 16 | CASSQGVLGAGTEAFF | TGCGCCAGCAGCCAAGGAGTTCTGGGGGCTGGGACTGAAGCTTTCTTT
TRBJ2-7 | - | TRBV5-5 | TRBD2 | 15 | CASSLDLGLIYEQYF | TGTGCCAGCAGCTTGGACCTGGGACTAATCTACGAGCAGTACTTC
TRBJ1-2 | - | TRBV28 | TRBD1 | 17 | CASSPIRSGGGLYGYTF | TGTGCCAGCAGTCCAATCCGGTCAGGGGGCGGTCTTTATGGCTACACCTTC
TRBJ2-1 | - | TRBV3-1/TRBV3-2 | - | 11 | CASRGSNEQFF | TGTGCCAGCCGGGGGAGCAATGAGCAGTTCTTC
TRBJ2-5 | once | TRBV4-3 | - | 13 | CASSRGTEETQYF | TGCGCCAGCAGCCGCGGGACAGAAGAGACCCAGTACTTC
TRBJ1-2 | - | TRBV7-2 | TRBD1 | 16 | CASSLVLGGQGQGYTF | TGTGCCAGCAGCTTAGTTTTGGGAGGACAGGGGCAAGGCTACACCTTC
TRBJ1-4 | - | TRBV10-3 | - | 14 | CAISEQGTNEKLFF | TGTGCCATCAGCGAACAGGGAACTAATGAAAAACTGTTTTTT
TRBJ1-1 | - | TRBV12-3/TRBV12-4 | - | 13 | CASTIPGDTEAFF | TGTGCCAGCACCATCCCCGGAGACACTGAAGCTTTCTTT
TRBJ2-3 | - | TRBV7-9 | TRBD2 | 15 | CASSPTGGGTDTQYF | TGTGCCAGCAGCCCCACCGGGGGAGGGACAGATACGCAGTATTTT
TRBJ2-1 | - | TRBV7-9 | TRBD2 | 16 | CASSLGASGGLGEQFF | TGTGCCAGCAGCTTAGGAGCTAGCGGGGGCCTAGGGGAGCAGTTCTTC